The clone carrying this T cell receptor beta chain was seen ten or more times. The antigen is unknown. In patients aged 18 to 65, hyperthyroidism was newly diagnosed, with duration under 2 months. Fresh peripheral blood, around 10 ml of it, supplied the PBMCs. This sample was taken from a study of T cells in Graves' hyperthyroidism and ophthalmopathy. RNA transcripts provided the source from which TCR beta CDR3 regions were amplified. RT-PCR in the first round (using the HTBI primer set) targeted the TCR CDR3. TCRdb ran MiXCR on the multiplex PCR reads and lists one entry per CDR3 protein. The profile shows just under 750,000 distinct CDR3 sequences, 35% of them singletons. Study-wide results and caveats: Model-based prediction identified ophthalmopathy a median around seven months prior to its onset. Also found in blood were most expanded thyroid clonotypes above 0.001.

Germline trimming cut 5 bases from V and 4 bases from J; bases unmatched to any gene: 6. The CDR3 length is 15 residues. This chain joins TRBV12-3 or TRBV12-4 and TRBJ2-5; TRBD1 aligns across 11 bases. Material: blood. This TCR was recovered from a woman in her 40s with Graves' hyperthyroidism. The CDR3 coding sequence is TGTGCCAGCAGTCCTCGGACAGGGGGCGCAGAGACCCAGTACTTC. This codes for CASSPRTGGAETQYF.